This T cell receptor (beta chain) was sequenced for a study of shared clonotypes between healthy human individuals. At the level of the study: Donor ages ranged 18 to 49 years: a couple of women, a few men.

Terminally differentiated effector memory CD45RA+ cells were excluded by CCR7 positive selection of CD45RO-negative cells. Concerning this clone: This sample includes further DNA sequences coding for the same CDR3.

The CDR3 length is 11 residues. Per the germline V gene, CDR1 is PRHDT and CDR2 is FYEKMQ (reference sequence). V was cut by 6 bases and J by 2 bases, with 1 base left in between. Assay execution took place at the deep level. Measured with immunoSEQ multiplex PCR; TCRdb has only the in-frame clones, and not every one. The data contain about 2 million clones, over 85% of them singletons. V usage is TRBV13 and J usage is TRBJ2-2; D unresolved. The sample taken for sequencing was naive CD8+ T cells sorted from blood. This TCR was sampled from a man between 18 and 35 years old in good health. CDR3 in DNA: TGTGCCAGCAGTAACACCGGGGAGCTGTTTTTT. It yields the protein CASSNTGELFF.